This T cell receptor (beta chain) was captured in a study of cytomegalovirus exposure and HLA in healthy donors. The donors gave bone marrow, and they were healthy. Of note for this clone: Its target is not known.

Points from the study as a whole: Earlier findings revealed that most TCR beta V segments proved productive either about 90% or about 30% of the time. In a later analysis, a missense DCLRE1C variant was linked to TCR beta V- and J-gene trimming.

The germline CDR1 and CDR2 sequences are MNHNY and SVGAGI (reference sequence). The CDR3 sequence is 12 residues long. V dropped 5 bases and J dropped 2 bases, with 6 bases sitting between them. With 60 Vbeta and 13 Jbeta primers, the PCR was carried out. TCRdb keeps only in-frame clones here, not all; method: immunoSEQ multiplex PCR. The sample consists of 150,000 to 180,000 clones, around 82% of them appearing once. This chain links TRBV6-6 with TRBJ1-2; no reliable D call. The TCR originated in a woman in her thirties or forties in good health and CMV-seropositive. The sequenced material came from PBMCs. CDR3 sequence reads: CASSPSNYGYTF. The CDR3 nucleotides read TGTGCCAGCAGTCCTTCGAACTATGGCTACACCTTC.